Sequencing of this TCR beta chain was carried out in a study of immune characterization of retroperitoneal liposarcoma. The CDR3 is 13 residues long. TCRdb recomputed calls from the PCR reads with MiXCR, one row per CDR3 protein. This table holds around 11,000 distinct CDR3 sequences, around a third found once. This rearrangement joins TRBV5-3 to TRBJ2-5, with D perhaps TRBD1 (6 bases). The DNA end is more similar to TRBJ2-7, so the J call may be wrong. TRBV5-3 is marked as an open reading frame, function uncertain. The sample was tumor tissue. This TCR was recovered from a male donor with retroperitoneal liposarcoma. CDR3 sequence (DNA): TGTGCCAGAAGCTTGGAAGGGGGCTACGAGCAGTACTTC. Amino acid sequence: CARSLEGGYEQYF.